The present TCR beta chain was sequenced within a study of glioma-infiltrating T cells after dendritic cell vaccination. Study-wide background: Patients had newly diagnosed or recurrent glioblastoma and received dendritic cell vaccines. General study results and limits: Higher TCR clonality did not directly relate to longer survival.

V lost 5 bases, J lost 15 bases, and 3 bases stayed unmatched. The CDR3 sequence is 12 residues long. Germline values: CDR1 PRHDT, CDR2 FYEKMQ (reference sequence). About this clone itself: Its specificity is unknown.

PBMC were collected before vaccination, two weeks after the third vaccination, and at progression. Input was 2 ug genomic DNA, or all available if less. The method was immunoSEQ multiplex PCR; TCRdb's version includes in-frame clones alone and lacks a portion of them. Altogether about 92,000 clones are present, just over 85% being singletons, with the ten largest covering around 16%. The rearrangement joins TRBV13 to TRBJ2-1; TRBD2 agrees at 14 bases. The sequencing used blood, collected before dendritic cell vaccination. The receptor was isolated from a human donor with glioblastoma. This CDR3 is CASSQTSGGAFF. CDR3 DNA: TGTGCCAGCAGCCAGACTAGCGGGGGGGCGTTCTTC.